This T cell receptor beta chain was captured by sequencing in a study of blood T cells in healthy people across ages (dated by TCRdb to about 2015). Study-level background: In model experiments, template switching captured roughly one uniquely barcoded TCR beta cDNA molecule for every two T cells. To track age-related changes in TCR beta repertoire diversity, the study relied on deep sequencing normalized with unique cDNA molecular identifiers. Four age groups were formed from the donors: young (average 16 years), middle-aged (approximately 39), aged (about 62) and long-lived (less than 85). To avoid experimental bias, donors of different ages were randomly spread across the sequencing lanes. Using the same blood draw, the study looked at two additional independent replicas of 1 million unique cDNA reads for two donors, one aged 18 to 30 and the other aged 80 or older.

Including cysteine and phenylalanine, the CDR3 has 15 amino acids. The read is trimmed to its CDR3 DNA, 45 bases read in frame from base 1. The germline V gene encodes CDR1 SNHLY and CDR2 FYNNEI. V lost 7 bases and J lost 5 bases; the stretch between them is 21 bases long. Library preparation used 5' RACE. The sequencer was an Illumina HiSeq 2500. The second PCR ran for roughly 7 to 11 cycles and used a J-beta primer mix along with a sample-barcoded 5' primer. A template-switch 5' adaptor carrying 12 random nucleotides introduced a unique molecular identifier onto each TCR beta cDNA molecule. Each sample yielded at least 3 million CDR3-containing paired-end reads. First-strand cDNA synthesis was performed from all RNA using the Mint cDNA synthesis kit, with priming by a TRBC-specific oligonucleotide. After uracil-DNA glycosylase treatment, a first 18-cycle PCR used universal primers M1SS and BC2_uni_R on all cDNA. The authors' pipeline ran thus. For normalization, 1 million high-quality reads were randomly selected from each sample, with every read carrying a distinct molecular identifier. Reads sharing molecular identifiers were discarded rather than binned into consensus sequences. MiTCR, set to a Q25 quality threshold and the strictest error-elimination algorithm, was used for CDR3 identification, clonotype clustering and error correction. A nonparametric unseen species model using Euler transformation provided a lower-bound estimate of total TCR beta diversity. TCRdb applied fastp at Q25 and MiXCR to the public reads, then kept only in-frame beta chains. Entries that share a CDR3 protein sequence are merged under the most common genes and DNA. The V and J calls reflect TCRdb's pipeline rather than the authors' work. The sample table records fewer than 900,000 distinct CDR3 sequences; 49% of these occur just once. Roughly 34% of the sample is held by the ten biggest clonotypes.

On the study overall, not on this receptor specifically: Conclusive comparison of naive and antigen-experienced compartments was prevented by the profiling of bulk unsorted PBMCs. Estimates of total diversity based on one million sequenced T cells were regarded as lower bounds and as underestimates. The CMV infection status of donors was not known, potentially confounding age-related changes in expanded clonotypes. Compared with the aged group, more naive CD4+ T cells, fewer expanded clones and increased TCR diversity were shown by the long-lived group, suggesting age selection. There was a strong correlation between observed TCR beta diversity and the percentage of naive T cells measured by flow cytometry. As age increased, observed TCR beta diversity per million T cells dropped in a roughly linear way, and a significant reduction was already evident by age around 41.

This clonotype has at least ten counts. It lacks a known antigen. No much larger clone is present one base from it, and per-base qualities are unavailable. The roughly 38 donors, aged about 6 to 95 years, were systemically healthy Caucasian individuals from Russia. Each donor gave 8.5 to 10 milliliters of peripheral blood, collected into EDTA-treated Vacutainer tubes. PBMCs were isolated by Ficoll-Paque density-gradient centrifugation, with at least 6 million obtained per sample. Trizol reagent was used to extract total RNA from the PBMCs, yielding at least 6 micrograms per sample. For every donor, an aliquot of PBMCs went through flow cytometry to measure the percentages of naive CD45RAhigh/CD27high T cells.

The material sequenced was blood. The rearranged chain carries TRBV2 and TRBJ2-7; the D call could be TRBD1 or TRBD2, with each sharing 5 bases. The origin of this receptor is an older woman in good health. The DNA sequence is as follows: TGTGCCAGCAAGGAGGTTCACGGGGCTGTAAACGAGCAGTACTTC. Its coded protein is CASKEVHGAVNEQYF.